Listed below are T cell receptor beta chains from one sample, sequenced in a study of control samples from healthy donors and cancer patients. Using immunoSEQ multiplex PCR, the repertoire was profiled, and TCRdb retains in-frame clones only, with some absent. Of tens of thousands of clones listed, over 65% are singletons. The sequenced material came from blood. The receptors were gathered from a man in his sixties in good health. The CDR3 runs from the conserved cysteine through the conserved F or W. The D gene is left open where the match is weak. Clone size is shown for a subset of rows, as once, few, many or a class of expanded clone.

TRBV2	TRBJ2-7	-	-	TGTGCCAGCAGTGATTGGACGGTATCCTACGAGCAGTACTTC	CASSDWTVSYEQYF
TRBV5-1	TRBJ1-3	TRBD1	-	TGCGCCAGCAGCCCTGGACAGGGGAGAAACACCATATATTTT	CASSPGQGRNTIYF
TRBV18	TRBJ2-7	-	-	TGTGCCAGCTCACCATACTCGGACGAGCAGTACTTC	CASSPYSDEQYF
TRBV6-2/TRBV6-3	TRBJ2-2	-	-	TGTGCCAGCAGTTACAAACGCAGGGGTGATGAGCTGTTTTTT	CASSYKRRGDELFF
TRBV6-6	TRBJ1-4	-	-	TGTGCCAGCAGTCTGGGAGCGTCAACTAATGAAAAACTGTTTTTT	CASSLGASTNEKLFF
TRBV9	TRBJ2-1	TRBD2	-	TGTGCCAGCAGCGTCGGGACTAGCGGGGCGAATGAGCAGTTCTTC	CASSVGTSGANEQFF
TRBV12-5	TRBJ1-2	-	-	TGTGCTCGAGGGCCGCGGTGGAGGTCCTTCTATGGCTACACCTTC	CARGPRWRSFYGYTF
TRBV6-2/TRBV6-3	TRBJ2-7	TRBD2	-	TGTGCCAGCAGTTTAGCGACTAGCGGGATATACGAGCAGTACTTC	CASSLATSGIYEQYF
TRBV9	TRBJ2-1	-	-	TGTGCCAGCAGCCGGGGGATAACGGGGGGCCGTTACAATGAGCAGTTCTTC	CASSRGITGGRYNEQFF
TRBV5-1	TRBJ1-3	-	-	TGCGCCAGCAGCCCCCATTACGGGCCGACTGGAAACACCATATATTTT	CASSPHYGPTGNTIYF
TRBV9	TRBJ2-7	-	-	TGTGCCAGCAGCGTTGATCACAGATACGAGCAGTACTTC	CASSVDHRYEQYF
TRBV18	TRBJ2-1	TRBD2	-	TGTGCCAGCTCACCACCAGGACTAGCCGAAGGGAATGAGCAGTTCTTC	CASSPPGLAEGNEQFF
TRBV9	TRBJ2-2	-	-	TGTGCCAGCAGCAGAGGGACTCCCCGGTCCGGGGAGCTGTTTTTT	CASSRGTPRSGELFF
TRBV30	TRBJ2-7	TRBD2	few	TGTGCCTGGAGGCCTGGGACTACCCTAGCCTACGAGCAGTACTTC	CAWRPGTTLAYEQYF
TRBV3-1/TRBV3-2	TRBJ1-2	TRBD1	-	TGTGCCAGCAGCCCCGGGACAGAGAACTATGGCTACACCTTC	CASSPGTENYGYTF
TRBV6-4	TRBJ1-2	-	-	TGTGCCAGCAGCCTTACGGCATCCTATGGCTACACCTTC	CASSLTASYGYTF
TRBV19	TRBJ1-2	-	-	TGTGCCAGTAGGCTAAAACAGGGAATCAACTATGGCTACACCTTC	CASRLKQGINYGYTF
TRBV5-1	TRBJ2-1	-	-	TGCGCCAGCAGCCCCGAACCGCGGGTCCAGGGAGGAGAGCAGTTCTTC	CASSPEPRVQGGEQFF
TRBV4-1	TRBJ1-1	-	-	TGCGCCAGCAGCGAGCCGAGGGGCCTCCCGAACACTGAAGCTTTCTTT	CASSEPRGLPNTEAFF
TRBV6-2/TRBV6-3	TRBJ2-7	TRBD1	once	TGTGCCAGCAGTTTACGTGGACAGGGTGGAAAGCAGTACTTC	CASSLRGQGGKQYF
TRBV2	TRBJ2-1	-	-	TGTGCCATCCCGGGTTACCCCTACAATGAGCAGTTCTTC	CAIPGYPYNEQFF
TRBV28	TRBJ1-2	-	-	TGTGCCAGCAGGTACAGAAAAGATAACTATGGCTACACCTTC	CASRYRKDNYGYTF
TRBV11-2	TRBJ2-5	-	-	TGTGCCAGCAGCTCAGCCCCGGCGGGGGAGACCCAGTACTTC	CASSSAPAGETQYF
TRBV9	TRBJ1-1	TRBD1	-	TGTGCCAGCAGCACCGGACAGGGGAACACTGAAGCTTTCTTT	CASSTGQGNTEAFF
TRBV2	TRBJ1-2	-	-	TGTGCCAGCAGTGAGGGGGAAAGGCATGGCTACACCTTC	CASSEGERHGYTF
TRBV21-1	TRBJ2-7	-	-	TGTGCCAGCAGCTGGGGACAGGGCTACGAGCAGTACTTC	CASSWGQGYEQYF
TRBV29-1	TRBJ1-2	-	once	TGCAGCGTTGTAAATCCAGGAATCTATGGCTACACCTTC	CSVVNPGIYGYTF
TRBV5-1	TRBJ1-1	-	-	TGCGCCAGCAGCCGTGGATCCCCAGGGACTGAAGCTTTCTTT	CASSRGSPGTEAFF
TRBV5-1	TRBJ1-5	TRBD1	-	TGCGCCAGCAGCTTGGACGGGACAGTGGGACAGCCCCAGCATTTT	CASSLDGTVGQPQHF
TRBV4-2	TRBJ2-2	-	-	TGTGCCAGCAGCCAAGGAATGTCGGGGAACACCGGGGAGCTGTTTTTT	CASSQGMSGNTGELFF
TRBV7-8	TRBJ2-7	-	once	TGTGCCAGCAGCTCCATAGGGGGGAGTCCAATGTCCGAGCAGTACTTC	CASSSIGGSPMSEQYF
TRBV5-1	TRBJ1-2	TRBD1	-	TGCGCCAGCAGCTCTTTGGGACAGGGGGCGAGAGATGGCTACACCTTC	CASSSLGQGARDGYTF
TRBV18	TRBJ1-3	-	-	TGTGCCAGCTCCCCCGGGACGAACTCTGGAAACACCATATATTTT	CASSPGTNSGNTIYF
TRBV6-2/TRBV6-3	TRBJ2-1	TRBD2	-	TGTGCCAGCAGTTTCGGACTAGTAAATGAGCAGTTCTTC	CASSFGLVNEQFF
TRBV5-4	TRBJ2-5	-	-	TGTGCCAGCAGCTTGCTAGCGCGCCAAGAGACCCAGTACTTC	CASSLLARQETQYF